Described below is a single T cell receptor (beta chain) sequence and its context. Its antigen is unknown. The sample holds no much larger clone one base away, and base qualities are not on file. The data derive from a study of immune characterization of retroperitoneal liposarcoma (dated 2019 in TCRdb). The receptor library was made with PCR. Sequencing relied on a NextSeq 500. Using fastp trimming at Q25 and MiXCR clonotype assembly, TCRdb reanalyzed the public sequencing data and kept in-frame beta chains. Rows are combined by CDR3 protein, so each entry shows the most common genes and DNA. In this sample the table shows more than 1,400 distinct CDR3 sequences, approximately 45% of which occur a single time. Approximately 19% of the sample is held by the ten biggest clonotypes. The germline V gene encodes CDR1 MNHNS and CDR2 SASEGT. From the cysteine up to the phenylalanine, the CDR3 has a length of 14 residues. Of all the DNA, just the CDR3 is kept, 42 bases in frame from base 1. The junction shows trimming of 3 bases on V and 10 bases on J, plus 16 bases between the germline ends.

The origin of this receptor is a female donor with retroperitoneal liposarcoma. The rearrangement combines TRBV6-1 with TRBJ2-1; the D gene is perhaps TRBD1, on 6 matching bases. Sequencing was carried out using tumor tissue. This receptor has the CDR3 CASSETGHSYEQFF. The DNA sequence is as follows: TGTGCCAGCAGTGAGACAGGCCACTCCTACGAGCAGTTCTTC.